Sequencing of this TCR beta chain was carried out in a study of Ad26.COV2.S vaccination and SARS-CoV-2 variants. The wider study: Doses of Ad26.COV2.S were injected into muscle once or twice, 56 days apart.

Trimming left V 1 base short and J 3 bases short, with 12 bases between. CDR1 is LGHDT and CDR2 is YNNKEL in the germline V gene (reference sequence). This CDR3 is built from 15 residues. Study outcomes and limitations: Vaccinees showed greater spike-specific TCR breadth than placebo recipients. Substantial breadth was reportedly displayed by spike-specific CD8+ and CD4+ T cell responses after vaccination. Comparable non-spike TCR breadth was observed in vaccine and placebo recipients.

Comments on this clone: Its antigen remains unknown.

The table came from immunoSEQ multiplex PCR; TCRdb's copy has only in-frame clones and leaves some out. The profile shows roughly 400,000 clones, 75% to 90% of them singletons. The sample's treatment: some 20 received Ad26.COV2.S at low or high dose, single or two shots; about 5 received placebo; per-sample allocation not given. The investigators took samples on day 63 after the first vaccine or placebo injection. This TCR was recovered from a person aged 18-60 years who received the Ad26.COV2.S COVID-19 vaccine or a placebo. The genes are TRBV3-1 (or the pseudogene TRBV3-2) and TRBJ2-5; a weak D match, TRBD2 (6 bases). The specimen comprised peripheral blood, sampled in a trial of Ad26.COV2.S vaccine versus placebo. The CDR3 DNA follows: TGTGCCAGCAGCCAAGTCCCGGGAGTGGAAGAGACCCAGTACTTC. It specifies CASSQVPGVEETQYF.